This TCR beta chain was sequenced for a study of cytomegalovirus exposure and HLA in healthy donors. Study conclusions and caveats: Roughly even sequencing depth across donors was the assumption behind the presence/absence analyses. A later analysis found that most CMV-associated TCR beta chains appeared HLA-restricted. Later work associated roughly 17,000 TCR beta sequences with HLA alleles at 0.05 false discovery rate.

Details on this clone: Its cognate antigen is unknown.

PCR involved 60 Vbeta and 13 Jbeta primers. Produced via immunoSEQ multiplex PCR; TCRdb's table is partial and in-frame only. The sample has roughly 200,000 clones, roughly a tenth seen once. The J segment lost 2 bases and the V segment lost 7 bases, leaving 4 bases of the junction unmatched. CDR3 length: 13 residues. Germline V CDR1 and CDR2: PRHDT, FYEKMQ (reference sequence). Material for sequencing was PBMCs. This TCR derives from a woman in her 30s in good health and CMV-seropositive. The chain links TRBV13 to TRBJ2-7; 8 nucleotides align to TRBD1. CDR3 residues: CASTPQGAYEQYF. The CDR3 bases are TGTGCCAGCACCCCACAGGGGGCCTACGAGCAGTACTTC.